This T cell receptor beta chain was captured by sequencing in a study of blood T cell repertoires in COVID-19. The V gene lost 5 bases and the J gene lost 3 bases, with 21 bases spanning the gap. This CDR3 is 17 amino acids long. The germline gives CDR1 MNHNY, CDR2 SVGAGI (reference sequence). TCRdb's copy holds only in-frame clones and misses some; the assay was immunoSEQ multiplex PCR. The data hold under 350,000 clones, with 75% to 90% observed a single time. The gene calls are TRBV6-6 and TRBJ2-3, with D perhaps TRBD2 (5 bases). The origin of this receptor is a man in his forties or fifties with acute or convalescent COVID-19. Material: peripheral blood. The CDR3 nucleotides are TGTGCCAGCAGTCTACCCCGGACCGCCCAGCGGACAGATACGCAGTATTTT. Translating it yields CASSLPRTAQRTDTQYF.